This T cell receptor (beta chain) was sequenced during a study of blood T cells in healthy people across ages (dated by TCRdb to the mid-2010s). A note on the overall study: In model experiments, roughly one uniquely barcoded TCR beta cDNA molecule per two T cells was captured by template switching. Age-related changes in TCR beta repertoire diversity were measured in the study by deep sequencing normalized with unique cDNA molecular identifiers. The donors were split into four age groups: young (average 16 years), middle-aged (39), aged (over 55) and long-lived (82). To avoid experimental bias, donors of different ages were spread randomly across the sequencing lanes. The study analyzed two additional independent replicas of 1 million unique cDNA reads from the same blood draw for two donors, one aged 18 to 29 and one aged 80 or older.

Comments on this clonotype: The specificity of this receptor is unknown. Base quality data are lacking; no much larger clone is found one base away.

Compared with germline, V lacks 4 bases and J lacks 5 bases; bases without a gene match: 7. In the germline V gene, CDR1 corresponds to SGHRS and CDR2 to YFSETQ. From cysteine to phenylalanine, the CDR3 is 15 amino acids long. Only CDR3 DNA remains: 45 bases, in frame from the first base. The full study reports these points: Observed TCR beta diversity correlated strongly with the percentage of naive T cells measured by flow cytometry. Estimates of total diversity from one million sequenced T cells were regarded as lower bounds and underestimates. Conclusive comparison of naive and antigen-experienced compartments was prevented by the profiling of bulk unsorted PBMCs. The CMV infection status of donors was not known, potentially confounding age-related changes in expanded clonotypes. Compared with the aged group, more naive CD4+ T cells, fewer expanded clones and increased TCR diversity were shown by the long-lived group, suggesting age selection. Observed TCR beta diversity per million T cells fell roughly linearly with age, and a significant reduction was already apparent by age roughly 40.

Library preparation used 5' RACE. The run used an Illumina HiSeq 2500. A second PCR of roughly 7 to 11 cycles was run with a J-beta primer mix and a sample-barcoded 5' primer. Each TCR beta cDNA molecule received a unique molecular identifier from a template-switch 5' adaptor carrying 12 random nucleotides. Each sample yielded at least 3 million CDR3-containing paired-end reads. First-strand cDNA synthesis was performed from all RNA using the Mint cDNA synthesis kit, with priming by a TRBC-specific oligonucleotide. All cDNA was treated with uracil-DNA glycosylase and then went through a first 18-cycle PCR with the universal primers M1SS and BC2_uni_R. As for the authors' bioinformatics: Each sample was normalized by randomly selecting 1 million high-quality reads, each carrying a distinct molecular identifier. Instead of being binned into consensus sequences, reads that shared molecular identifiers were thrown out. CDR3 identification, clonotype clustering and error correction used MiTCR with a Q25 quality threshold and the strictest error-elimination algorithm. A nonparametric unseen species model using Euler transformation provided a lower-bound estimate of total TCR beta diversity. The raw public reads went through TCRdb reprocessing: fastp at Q25, MiXCR clone calling, in-frame beta chains kept. Every CDR3 protein is listed once, alongside the most common genes and DNA of its rows. The V and J calls were not made by the authors but by TCRdb's processing. The sample includes about 970,000 distinct CDR3 sequences, with roughly 51% observed a single time. Of the sample, 20% to 25% is held by the ten largest clones.

Donors were a few dozen systemically healthy Caucasian individuals from Russia aged roughly 6 to 90 years. Around 10 milliliters of peripheral blood were collected from each donor into EDTA-treated Vacutainer tubes. Ficoll-Paque density-gradient centrifugation was used to isolate PBMCs, with at least 6 million obtained per sample. Trizol reagent was used to extract total RNA from PBMCs, with at least 6 micrograms per sample. For every donor, an aliquot of PBMCs went through flow cytometry to measure the percentages of naive CD45RAhigh/CD27high T cells. The sample consisted of blood. The sequence was collected from a woman aged 60-75 years in good health. In this chain, TRBV5-1 is recombined with TRBJ2-3; 10 bases in the junction line up with TRBD2. The CDR3 in this case is CASSRSGRPEDTQYF. The sequenced DNA: TGCGCCAGCAGCCGTAGCGGGAGGCCGGAAGATACGCAGTATTTT.